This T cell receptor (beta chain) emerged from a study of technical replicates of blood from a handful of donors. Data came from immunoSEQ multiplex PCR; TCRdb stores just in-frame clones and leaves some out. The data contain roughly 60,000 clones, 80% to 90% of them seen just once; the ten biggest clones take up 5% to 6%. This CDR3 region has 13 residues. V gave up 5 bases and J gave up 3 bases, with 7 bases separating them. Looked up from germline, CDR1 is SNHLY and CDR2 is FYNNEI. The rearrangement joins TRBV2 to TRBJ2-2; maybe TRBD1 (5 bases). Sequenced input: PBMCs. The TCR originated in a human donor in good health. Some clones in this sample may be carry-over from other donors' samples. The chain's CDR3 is CASSPGYTGELFF. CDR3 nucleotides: TGTGCCAGCAGTCCAGGGTACACCGGGGAGCTGTTTTTT.